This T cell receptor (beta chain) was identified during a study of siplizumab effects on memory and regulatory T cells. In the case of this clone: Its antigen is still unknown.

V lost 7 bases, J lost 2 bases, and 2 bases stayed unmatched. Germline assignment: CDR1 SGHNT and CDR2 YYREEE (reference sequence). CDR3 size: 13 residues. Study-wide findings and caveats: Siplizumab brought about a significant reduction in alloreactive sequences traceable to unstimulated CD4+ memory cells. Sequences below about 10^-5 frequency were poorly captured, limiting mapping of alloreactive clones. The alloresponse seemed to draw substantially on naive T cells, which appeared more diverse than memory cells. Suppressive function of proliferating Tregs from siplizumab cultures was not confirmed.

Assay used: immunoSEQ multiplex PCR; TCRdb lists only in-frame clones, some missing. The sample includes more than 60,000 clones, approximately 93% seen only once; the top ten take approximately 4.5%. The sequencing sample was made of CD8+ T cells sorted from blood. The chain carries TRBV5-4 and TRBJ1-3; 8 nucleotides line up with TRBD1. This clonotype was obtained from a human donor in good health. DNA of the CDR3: TGTGCCAGCGCGGACAGGGCTGGAAACACCATATATTTT. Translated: CASADRAGNTIYF.